Listed below are T cell receptor beta chains from one sample, sequenced in a study of shared clonotypes between healthy human individuals. Data came from immunoSEQ multiplex PCR; TCRdb stores just in-frame clones and leaves some out. The data contain over 950,000 clones, 77% of them singletons. Sequenced sample: memory CD4+ T cells from PBMCs. These receptors were taken from a man between 18 and 29 years old in good health. Some clones in this sample may be carry-over from other donors' samples. The CDR3 runs from the conserved cysteine through the conserved F or W. The D gene is left open where the match is weak. Not all rows give a size; the values are once, few, many and, for expanded clones, a class.

NA TRBJ2-7 NA TRBV5-6 CASSLERHRATRGIQYF TGTGCCAGCAGCTTGGAAAGGCACAGGGCGACGAGGGGTATCCAGTACTTC
NA TRBJ2-7 TRBD2 TRBV5-1 CASSRGLAGPSEQYF TGCGCCAGCAGCAGGGGACTAGCGGGACCTTCCGAGCAGTACTTC
NA TRBJ2-1 NA TRBV4-1 CASSHGPPEGNEQFF TGCGCCAGCAGCCACGGCCCGCCCGAGGGCAATGAGCAGTTCTTC
few TRBJ2-2 NA TRBV4-1 CASSQGHARDRNGELFF TGCGCCAGCAGCCAAGGCCACGCCAGGGACCGAAACGGGGAGCTGTTTTTT
NA TRBJ1-5 NA TRBV12-2 CASRFFCNQPQHF TGTGCAAGTCGCTTTTTCTGCAATCAGCCCCAGCATTTT
NA TRBJ2-1 TRBD2 TRBV28 CASSQRRLAGGNEQFF TGTGCCAGCAGTCAACGACGGCTAGCGGGAGGCAATGAGCAGTTCTTC
NA TRBJ2-7 NA TRBV10-3 CAISGSGEGWKSEQYF TGTGCCATCAGTGGGAGCGGCGAGGGTTGGAAATCCGAGCAGTACTTC
NA TRBJ2-3 TRBD2 TRBV5-1 CASSSSPGGSTDTQYF TGCGCCAGCAGCTCCTCCCCGGGAGGCAGCACAGATACGCAGTATTTT
NA TRBJ1-5 NA TRBV2 CASVAGEGQPQHF TGTGCCAGCGTCGCCGGGGAAGGACAGCCCCAGCATTTT
NA TRBJ1-1 NA TRBV13 CASSWFKNTEAFF TGTGCCAGCAGCTGGTTCAAGAACACTGAAGCTTTCTTT
few TRBJ2-3 NA TRBV6-1 CASRGRVVGADTQYF TGTGCCAGCAGGGGACGTGTTGTGGGGGCAGATACGCAGTATTTT
once TRBJ2-7 NA TRBV18 CASSPRQASSSYEQYF TGTGCCAGCTCACCAAGACAGGCCTCAAGCTCCTACGAGCAGTACTTC
NA TRBJ1-2 TRBD1 TRBV18 CASSPGQGALYGYTF TGTGCCAGCTCACCAGGGCAGGGGGCACTCTATGGCTACACCTTC
NA TRBJ2-1 TRBD2 TRBV5-1 CASSLGSSGGGEEQFF TGCGCCAGCAGCTTGGGGAGTAGCGGGGGAGGGGAAGAGCAGTTCTTC
NA TRBJ2-2 NA TRBV5-1 CASSQLRDSSTGELFF TGCGCCAGCAGCCAACTCCGGGACTCATCCACCGGGGAGCTGTTTTTT
NA TRBJ2-7 NA TRBV5-1 CASSLGGSINEQYF TGCGCCAGCAGCTTGGGAGGGAGTATCAACGAGCAGTACTTC
NA TRBJ2-3 NA TRBV5-4 CASSLIPSDADTQYF TGTGCCAGCAGCTTGATCCCTAGCGATGCAGATACGCAGTATTTT
NA TRBJ2-7 NA TRBV11-2 CASSLSRNEQYF TGTGCCAGCAGCTTAAGCAGAAACGAGCAGTACTTC
NA TRBJ1-2 NA TRBV5-8 CASSQDIYGYTF TGTGCCAGCAGCCAAGACATTTATGGCTACACCTTC
few TRBJ1-3 NA TRBV7-2 CASSLDSQGMRNTIYF TGTGCCAGCAGCTTAGACAGCCAGGGCATGCGAAACACCATATATTTT
few TRBJ1-2 NA TRBV7-9 CASSLPGEFYGYTF TGTGCCAGCAGCTTACCTGGGGAGTTCTATGGCTACACCTTC
NA TRBJ1-3 NA TRBV7-9 CASSPVRAGFSGNTIYF TGTGCCAGCAGCCCGGTCCGAGCTGGGTTCTCTGGAAACACCATATATTTT
NA TRBJ1-2 NA TRBV7-3 CASSARFGYGYTF TGTGCCAGCAGCGCCCGGTTCGGCTATGGCTACACCTTC
NA TRBJ2-7 NA TRBV5-6 CASSVFGATISYEQYF TGTGCCAGCAGCGTATTCGGGGCGACAATATCCTACGAGCAGTACTTC
NA TRBJ2-7 NA TRBV7-9 CASSLAGGGEQYF TGTGCCAGCAGCTTAGCTGGGGGCGGCGAGCAGTACTTC
once TRBJ1-2 NA TRBV28 CASSDGNYGYTF TGTGCCAGCAGTGACGGGAACTATGGCTACACCTTC
NA TRBJ2-2 NA TRBV9 CASSIVAGIVGELFF TGCGCCAGCAGCATAGTCGCAGGGATTGTCGGGGAGCTGTTTTTT
few TRBJ2-1 TRBD1 TRBV5-1 CASSSTGDGSNEQFF TGCGCCAGCAGCTCCACAGGGGACGGCTCGAATGAGCAGTTCTTC
once TRBJ2-7 TRBD1 TRBV7-2 CASSIRTGEYEQYF TGTGCCAGCAGCATACGGACAGGGGAATACGAGCAGTACTTC
NA TRBJ1-2 NA TRBV19 CASSPRNYGYTF TGTGCCAGTAGTCCTAGAAACTATGGCTACACCTTC
NA TRBJ2-5 TRBD2 TRBV5-1 CASSQTSGRWETQYF TGCGCCAGCAGTCAAACTAGCGGGAGATGGGAGACCCAGTACTTC
NA TRBJ1-3 NA TRBV2 CASSEFMGTSRFSGNTIYF TGTGCCAGCAGTGAATTTATGGGGACATCACGGTTCTCTGGAAACACCATATATTTT
few TRBJ1-2 NA TRBV6-6 CASSPSPNCGYTF TGTGCCAGCAGTCCTTCTCCAAACTGTGGCTACACCTTC